This TCR beta chain originates from a study of blood T cell repertoires in COVID-19. Clones were read by immunoSEQ multiplex PCR, and TCRdb kept only the in-frame ones, dropping some. In the table there are 65,000 to 90,000 clones, over 65% of which are singletons. V shed 6 bases, J shed 9 bases, and the junction held 9 bases outside the gene matches. The CDR3 has 13 residues. Germline V CDR1 and CDR2: MNHEY, SVGAGI. Sequenced sample: peripheral blood. This sequence joins TRBV6-5 and TRBJ1-2, with 8 bases identical to TRBD1. The origin of this receptor is a woman aged 55 to 70 with acute or convalescent COVID-19. CDR3 sequence reads: CASRWTGRERYTF. CDR3 coding DNA: TGTGCCAGCAGATGGACAGGGAGGGAGCGCTACACCTTC.